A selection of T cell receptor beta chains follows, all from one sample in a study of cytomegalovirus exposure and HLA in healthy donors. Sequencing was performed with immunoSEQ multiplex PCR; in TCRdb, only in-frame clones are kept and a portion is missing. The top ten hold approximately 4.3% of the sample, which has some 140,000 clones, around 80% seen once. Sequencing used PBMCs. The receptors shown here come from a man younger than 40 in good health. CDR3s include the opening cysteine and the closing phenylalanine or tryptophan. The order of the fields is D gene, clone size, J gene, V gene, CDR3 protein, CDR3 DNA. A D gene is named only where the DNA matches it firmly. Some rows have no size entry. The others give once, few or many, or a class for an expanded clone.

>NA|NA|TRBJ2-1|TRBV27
CASSLSSGTTHNEQFF
TGTGCCAGCAGTTTATCAAGCGGGACAACACACAATGAGCAGTTCTTC
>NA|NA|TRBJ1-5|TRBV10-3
CAISDRSSNQPQHF
TGTGCCATCAGTGACAGAAGTAGCAATCAGCCCCAGCATTTT
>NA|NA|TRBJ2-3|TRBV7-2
CASSLGLRPDTQYF
TGTGCCAGCAGCTTGGGGCTGCGCCCAGATACGCAGTATTTT
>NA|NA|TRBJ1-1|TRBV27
CASGGEGDTEAFF
TGTGCCAGCGGGGGGGAAGGGGACACTGAAGCTTTCTTT
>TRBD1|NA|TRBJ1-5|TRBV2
CASRRQGSSNQPQHF
TGTGCCAGCAGACGACAGGGGTCTAGCAATCAGCCCCAGCATTTT
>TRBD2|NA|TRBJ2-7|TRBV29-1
CSVPGLAGGSYEQYF
TGCAGCGTTCCTGGACTAGCGGGGGGCTCCTACGAGCAGTACTTC
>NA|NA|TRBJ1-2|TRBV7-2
CASSLGQGYGYTF
TGTGCCAGCAGCTTAGGCCAGGGCTATGGCTACACCTTC
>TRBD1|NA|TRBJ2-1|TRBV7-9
CASSLGAGGVLGNEQFF
TGTGCCAGCAGCTTGGGGGCAGGGGGCGTCTTGGGGAATGAGCAGTTCTTC
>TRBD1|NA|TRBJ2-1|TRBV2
CATEYRGLPYEQFF
TGTGCCACCGAGTACAGGGGGCTCCCGTATGAGCAGTTCTTC
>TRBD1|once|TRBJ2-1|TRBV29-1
CSATGQGIREQFF
TGCAGCGCAACCGGACAGGGGATACGAGAGCAGTTCTTC
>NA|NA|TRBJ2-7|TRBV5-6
CASSSSAYEQYF
TGTGCCAGTTCTTCTAGCGCCTACGAGCAGTACTTC
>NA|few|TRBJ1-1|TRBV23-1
CASSQARTDMNTEAFF
TGCGCCAGCAGTCAAGCCCGGACAGATATGAACACTGAAGCTTTCTTT
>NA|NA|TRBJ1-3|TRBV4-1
CASSNQAGAGNTIYF
TGCGCCAGCAGCAACCAGGCAGGGGCCGGAAACACCATATATTTT
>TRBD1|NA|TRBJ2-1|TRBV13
CASSHGQGHNEQFF
TGTGCCAGCAGCCACGGACAGGGGCACAATGAGCAGTTCTTC